This TCR beta chain came from a study of blood T cell repertoires in COVID-19. At the level of the study: Material from acute and convalescent COVID-19 was sourced from the United States, Italy and Spain. PBMCs, B-cell-depleted T cells, or T cells were the source of the cDNA or gDNA that made up the material.

Original processing notes: How many nucleated cells were present was estimated from reference gene primer amplification. TCRdb's copy holds only in-frame clones and misses some; the assay was immunoSEQ multiplex PCR. Clone size and V and J calls were adopted from that table, with D and trimming inferred from the DNA. This table holds roughly 170,000 clones, around 67% found once. Trimming pared 2 bases from V and 8 bases from J, leaving 11 bases between. The CDR3 extends over 14 amino acids. Germline V lookup: CDR1 SGHRS, CDR2 YFSETQ. The rearrangement links TRBV5-1 to TRBJ1-6; D is unresolved. The specimen sequenced was peripheral blood. The receptor's source is a woman aged 80 or over with acute or convalescent COVID-19. CDR3 region: CASSLAGKDSPLHF. The CDR3 bases are TGCGCCAGCAGCTTAGCCGGGAAGGATTCACCCCTCCACTTT.